Below are 25 T cell receptor beta chains sequenced from a single sample in a study of T cell responses to AZD1222 COVID-19 vaccine. Generated by immunoSEQ multiplex PCR, the TCRdb table keeps only in-frame clones and is missing some. There are 40,000 to 55,000 clones in the sample; around 86% occur only once, and 6.5% to 8.5% lies in the top ten. This specimen consisted of peripheral blood, obtained 28 days after the second AZD1222 dose. These receptors were collected from an adult who received the AZD1222 COVID-19 vaccine.

The chain is built from TRBV9 and TRBJ2-2; D not certain. V dropped 2 bases and J dropped 5 bases, with 13 bases sitting between them. In germline, CDR1 is SGDLS, CDR2 YYNGEE. The CDR3 extends over 15 amino acids. The CDR3: CASSVFRDGTGELFF. DNA for the CDR3: TGTGCCAGCAGCGTTTTTAGAGACGGGACCGGGGAGCTGTTTTTT.

In DNA, the CDR3 is TGTGCCAGTAGACGGACAGAGGAACACTACGAGCAGTACTTC. Amino acids: CASRRTEEHYEQYF. The chain joins TRBV19 to TRBJ2-7; tentatively, D is TRBD1 (6 bases). This CDR3 region has 14 residues. Germline V gene lookup returns CDR1 LNHDA and CDR2 SQIVND (reference sequence). V lost 6 bases and J lost 3, with 15 bases in between.

The rearrangement links TRBV3-1 (or the pseudogene TRBV3-2) to TRBJ2-7; D not resolved. CDR3 length: 17 amino acids. The V gene lost 0 bases and the J gene lost 7 bases, with 22 bases spanning the gap. Germline assignment: CDR1 LGHDT and CDR2 YNNKEL (reference sequence). CDR3 DNA sequence: TGTGCCAGCAGCCAAGATGGACCACCGCACCCTACCCTAGAGCAGTACTTC. Its translation is CASSQDGPPHPTLEQYF.

This clone was recorded only once. The chain has TRBV3-1 (or the pseudogene TRBV3-2) and TRBJ2-7; TRBD1 is a possible D gene (6 bases). V lost 2 bases and J 4 bases, leaving 15 bases between the germline ends. The CDR3 runs 15 residues. Germline-derived CDR1 and CDR2 are LGHDT and YNNKEL (reference sequence). CDR3: CASSQMDSKVYEQYF. In DNA, the CDR3 is TGTGCCAGCAGCCAAATGGACAGTAAGGTTTACGAGCAGTACTTC.

This clone has a handful of counts. The genes are TRBV4-1 and TRBJ1-2; possible D gene TRBD1, 5 bases. The V end was cut by 1 base, the J end by 4 bases, with 13 bases between. Germline V CDR1 and CDR2: MGHRA, YSYEKL. This CDR3 comprises 15 residues. The CDR3 is CASSQGDSPFYGYTF. Here the CDR3 DNA reads TGCGCCAGCAGCCAAGGGGACTCGCCCTTCTATGGCTACACCTTC.

The gene calls are TRBV2 and TRBJ1-1, with D possibly matching TRBD1 (5 bases). V was clipped by 10 bases and J by 2 bases, with 14 bases between them. This CDR3 is 13 amino acids long. Germline V gene data show CDR1 as SNHLY and CDR2 as FYNNEI. The CDR3: CATQDARNTEAFF. CDR3 DNA sequence: TGTGCCACACAGGACGCCAGAAACACTGAAGCTTTCTTT.

The rearrangement links TRBV29-1 to TRBJ1-5, with TRBD1 matching over 9 bases. This CDR3 spans 13 amino acids. Unmatched junction bases numbered 9, after V lost 6 bases and J lost 9 bases. Per the germline V gene, CDR1 is SQVTM and CDR2 is ANQGSEA. CDR3 in amino acids: CSVGQGRDRPQHF. The CDR3 DNA reads as TGCAGCGTCGGACAGGGGCGCGATCGGCCCCAGCATTTT.

This chain connects TRBV27 to TRBJ1-2, with a weak D call TRBD1 (6 bases). The V end lost 3 bases, the J end lost 6 bases, and 11 bases lay between the germline ends. The germline V gene encodes CDR1 MNHEY and CDR2 SMNVEV (reference sequence). CDR3 size: 13 residues. The CDR3 protein is CASSLIGGDGYTF. The DNA of the CDR3 is TGTGCCAGCAGTTTGATAGGGGGAGATGGCTACACCTTC.

J is TRBJ2-2 and V is TRBV27; TRBD1 matches at 9 bases. Germline CDR1 MNHEY, CDR2 SMNVEV (reference sequence). Trimming took 4 bases from V and 6 from J; bases not matched to a gene: 9. The CDR3 length is 16 residues. CDR3 residues: CASSSTGTGRAGELFF. CDR3 bases: TGTGCCAGCAGTTCAACCGGGACAGGGCGCGCCGGGGAGCTGTTTTTT.

The chain links TRBV4-2 to TRBJ2-5; possibly TRBD1 or TRBD2 for D (5 bases each). This CDR3 contains 13 residues. The V gene lost 0 bases and the J gene lost 5 bases, with 7 bases spanning the gap. Germline V gene data show CDR1 as LGHNA and CDR2 as YNFKEQ. CDR3 sequence reads: CASSQERGETQYF. CDR3 in DNA: TGTGCCAGCAGCCAAGAGAGGGGCGAGACCCAGTACTTC.

The J gene is TRBJ2-2, the V gene TRBV27; D is ambiguous. Trimming removed 4 bases from V and 4 bases from J, with 19 bases in between. The germline CDR1 and CDR2 sequences are MNHEY and SMNVEV (reference sequence). The CDR3 is 17 residues long. The CDR3 region has the DNA TGTGCCAGCAGTTCCCCCCCGGGCCTAAAGGCCACCGGGGAGCTGTTTTTT. This translates into CASSSPPGLKATGELFF.

The chain combines TRBV7-8 with TRBJ2-7; possibly TRBD1 or TRBD2 for D (5 bases each). Germline V CDR1 and CDR2: SGHVS, FQNEAQ. This CDR3 contains 16 residues. V shed 5 bases and J shed 3 bases, with 20 bases lying between them. CDR3 loop: CASSPGIGTVLYEQYF. DNA of the CDR3: TGTGCCAGCAGCCCGGGGATCGGGACGGTCCTCTACGAGCAGTACTTC.

In its sample, this clone was seen a few times. The gene calls are TRBV28 and TRBJ2-1; TRBD2 agrees at 8 bases. V shed 3 bases, J shed 9 bases, and the junction held 10 bases outside the gene matches. Germline-derived CDR1 and CDR2 are MDHEN and SYDVKM. This CDR3 comprises 15 residues. This CDR3 is CASSFAGLGSSEQFF. The CDR3 region has the DNA TGTGCCAGCAGTTTTGCGGGACTAGGGAGCAGTGAGCAGTTCTTC.

The genes are TRBV5-6 and TRBJ1-4, with D perhaps TRBD1 (6 bases). The length of the CDR3 is 16 residues. V lost 4 bases and J lost 10, with 23 bases in between. Germline V gene lookup returns CDR1 SGHDT and CDR2 YYEEEE. The CDR3 loop reads CASSGGRTQGEGKLFF. In nucleotides, the CDR3 is TGTGCCAGCAGCGGCGGACGGACACAGGGAGAGGGAAAACTGTTTTTT.

V usage is TRBV18 and J usage is TRBJ1-2, with D possibly being TRBD1 (5 bases). Germline-derived CDR1 and CDR2 are KGHSH and LQKENI. Trimming took off 2 bases at V and 0 bases at J, with 7 bases between the two ends. This CDR3 has 14 amino acids. CDR3 loop: CASSPGQTNYGYTF. CDR3 nucleotide sequence: TGTGCCAGCTCACCAGGACAAACTAACTATGGCTACACCTTC.

This clone is medium-sized (0.01 to 0.1%). The chain is built from TRBV5-1 and TRBJ1-2; TRBD1 might be the D (6 bases). Germline lookup yields CDR1 SGHRS and CDR2 YFSETQ. V lost 0 bases and J 2 bases, leaving 11 bases between the germline ends. The CDR3 is made up of 15 amino acids. CDR3 residues: CASSLEAGENYGYTF. CDR3 sequence (DNA): TGCGCCAGCAGCTTGGAGGCAGGGGAGAACTATGGCTACACCTTC.

The rearrangement joins TRBV28 to TRBJ2-1, with TRBD2 matching over 8 bases. Germline CDR1 reads MDHEN; CDR2 reads SYDVKM. The V gene end was trimmed by 3 bases and the J gene end by 2 bases; junction bases not matched to a gene: 6. This CDR3 contains 16 residues. CDR3 nucleotides: TGTGCCAGCAGTTTGGTGATTAGCGGGGCCTACAATGAGCAGTTCTTC. Its translation: CASSLVISGAYNEQFF.

The CDR3 spells CASNQEGTDTQYF. The CDR3 DNA is TGTGCCAGCAACCAGGAGGGGACAGATACGCAGTATTTT. V is TRBV2 and J is TRBJ2-3; D is possibly TRBD2 (6 bases). V was cut by 7 bases and J by 3 bases, with 11 bases left in between. In germline, CDR1 is SNHLY, CDR2 FYNNEI. The CDR3 spans 13 residues.

This chain connects TRBV24-1 to TRBJ2-1; 7 bases are a match to TRBD1. The V gene end was trimmed by 8 bases and the J gene end by 8 bases; junction bases not matched to a gene: 20. The germline CDR1 and CDR2 sequences are KGHDR and SFDVKD. The CDR3 spans 17 residues. DNA for the CDR3: TGTGCCACCACAGGGGGACAACGATCCGACGCGAGGGATGAGCAGTTCTTC. This encodes CATTGGQRSDARDEQFF.

The rearrangement joins TRBV6-4 to TRBJ2-1, with a possible D match to TRBD1 (5 bases). The CDR3 is made up of 13 amino acids. Germline loops: CDR1 MRHNA, CDR2 SNTAGT. The V end was cut by 4 bases, the J end by 7 bases, with 11 bases between. The CDR3 DNA is TGTGCCAGCAGTGGAAGGGGCCTTAATGAGCAGTTCTTC. Residues: CASSGRGLNEQFF.

The chain uses TRBV19 and TRBJ1-1; D ambiguous. The V and J ends lost 7 bases and 1 base respectively, with 10 bases between them. This CDR3 contains 13 residues. Germline values: CDR1 LNHDA, CDR2 SQIVND (reference sequence). The CDR3 is CASTGFRNTEAFF. In nucleotides, the CDR3 is TGTGCCAGTACCGGGTTTAGGAACACTGAAGCTTTCTTT.

In its sample, this clone was seen once. V is TRBV6-5 and J is TRBJ2-7, with 8 nucleotides matching TRBD1. Germline loops: CDR1 MNHEY, CDR2 SVGAGI. With V trimmed by 0 bases and J by 4 bases, 8 bases remained unmatched. The CDR3 consists of 16 residues. The CDR3 reads CASSYSKGGQGYEQYF. As DNA, the CDR3 is TGTGCCAGCAGTTACTCGAAGGGTGGACAGGGTTACGAGCAGTACTTC.

The CDR3 nucleotides read TGTGCCAGCAGTAGAGGACAGTTGAGGGGGGAGCAGTACTTC. Amino acids: CASSRGQLRGEQYF. The chain is built from TRBV6-5 and TRBJ2-7, with D maybe TRBD1 (6 bases). V was cut by 5 bases and J by 7 bases, with 18 bases left in between. This CDR3 contains 14 residues. CDR1 MNHEY and CDR2 SVGAGI come from the germline V gene.

This CDR3 is CASSHAATGTGYNEQFF. The CDR3 nucleotides read TGTGCCAGCAGCCATGCCGCGACCGGGACAGGATACAATGAGCAGTTCTTC. The chain couples TRBV27 to TRBJ2-1; 8 positions match TRBD1. CDR1 MNHEY and CDR2 SMNVEV come from the germline V gene (reference sequence). The CDR3 totals 17 residues. J lost 4 bases, V lost 6 bases, and 14 bases had no gene match.

The V gene is TRBV7-8, the J gene TRBJ1-5, with D tentatively TRBD1 (6 bases). The CDR3 loop spans 17 amino acids. The germline V and J ends were trimmed by 5 bases and 2 bases, with 19 bases remaining between them. From germline, CDR1 is SGHVS and CDR2 FQNEAQ. For the CDR3, the DNA is TGTGCCAGCAGCGAAACGCGGGGGCGGGGGGGCAATCAGCCCCAGCATTTT. Translated: CASSETRGRGGNQPQHF.